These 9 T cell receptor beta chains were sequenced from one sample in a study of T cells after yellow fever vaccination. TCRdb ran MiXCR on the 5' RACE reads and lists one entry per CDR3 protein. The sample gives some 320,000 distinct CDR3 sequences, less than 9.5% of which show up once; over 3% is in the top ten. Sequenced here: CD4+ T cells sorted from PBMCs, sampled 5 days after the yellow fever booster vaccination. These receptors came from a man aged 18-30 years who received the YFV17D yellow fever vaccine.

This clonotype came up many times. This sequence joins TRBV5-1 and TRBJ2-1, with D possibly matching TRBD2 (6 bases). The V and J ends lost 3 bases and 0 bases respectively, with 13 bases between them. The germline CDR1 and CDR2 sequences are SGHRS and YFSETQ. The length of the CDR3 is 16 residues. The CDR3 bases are TGCGCCAGCAGCTCCGGGACTTTCAGCTCCTACAATGAGCAGTTCTTC. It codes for CASSSGTFSSYNEQFF.

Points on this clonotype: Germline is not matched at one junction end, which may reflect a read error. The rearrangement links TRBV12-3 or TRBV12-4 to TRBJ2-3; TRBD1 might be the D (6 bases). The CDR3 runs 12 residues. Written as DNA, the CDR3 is TGTGCCGGCAGCAACTCGGACAGCACGCAGTATTTT. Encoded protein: CAGSNSDSTQYF.

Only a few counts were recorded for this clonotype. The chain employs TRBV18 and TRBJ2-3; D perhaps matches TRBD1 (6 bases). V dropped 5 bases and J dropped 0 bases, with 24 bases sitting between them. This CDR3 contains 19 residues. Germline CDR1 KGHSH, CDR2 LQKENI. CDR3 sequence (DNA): TGTGCCAGCTCATTCGCCCCCGAATGGGGGCCCTTTAGCACAGATACGCAGTATTTT. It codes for CASSFAPEWGPFSTDTQYF. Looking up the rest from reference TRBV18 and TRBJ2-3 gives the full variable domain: NAGVMQNPRHLVRRRGQEARLRCSPMKGHSHVYWYRQLPEEGLKFMVYLQKENIIDESGMPKERFSAEFPKEGPSILRIQQVVRGDSAAYFCASSFAPEWGPFSTDTQYFGPGTRLTVL.

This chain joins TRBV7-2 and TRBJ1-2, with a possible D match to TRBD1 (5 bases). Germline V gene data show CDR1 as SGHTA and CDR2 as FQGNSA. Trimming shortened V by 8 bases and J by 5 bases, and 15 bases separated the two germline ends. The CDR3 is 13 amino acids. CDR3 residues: CASGATGGYGYTF. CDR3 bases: TGTGCCAGCGGGGCCACCGGCGGGTATGGCTACACCTTC. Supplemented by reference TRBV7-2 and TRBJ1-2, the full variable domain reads GAGVSQSPSNKVTEKGKDVELRCDPISGHTALYWYRQSLGQGLEFLIYFQGNSAPDKSGLPSDRFSAERTGGSVSTLTIQRTQQEDSAVYLCASGATGGYGYTFGSGTRLTVV.

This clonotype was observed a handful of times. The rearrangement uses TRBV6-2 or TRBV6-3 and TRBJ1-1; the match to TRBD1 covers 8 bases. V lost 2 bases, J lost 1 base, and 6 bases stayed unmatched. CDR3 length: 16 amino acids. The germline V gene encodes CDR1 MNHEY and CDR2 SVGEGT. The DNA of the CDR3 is TGTGCCAGCAGTTACGGTAACAGGGGGAGGAACACTGAAGCTTTCTTT. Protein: CASSYGNRGRNTEAFF.

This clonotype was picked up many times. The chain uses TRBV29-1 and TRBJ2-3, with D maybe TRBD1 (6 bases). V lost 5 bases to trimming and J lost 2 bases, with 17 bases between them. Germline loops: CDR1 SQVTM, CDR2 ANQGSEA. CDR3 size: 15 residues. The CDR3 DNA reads TGCAGCGTTTATTCTCCGGGACACTCCACAGATACGCAGTATTTT. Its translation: CSVYSPGHSTDTQYF.

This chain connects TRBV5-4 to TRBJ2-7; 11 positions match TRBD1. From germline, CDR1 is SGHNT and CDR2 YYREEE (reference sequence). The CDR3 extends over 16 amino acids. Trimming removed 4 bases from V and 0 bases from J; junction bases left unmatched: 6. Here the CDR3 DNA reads TGTGCCAGCAGCGAGGCCGGGACAGGGGGCTCCTACGAGCAGTACGTC. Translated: CASSEAGTGGSYEQYV.

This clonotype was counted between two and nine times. CDR3 DNA: TGCGCCAGCAGCCGGAACAGGGGAGGGACTGAAGCTTTCTTT. This codes for CASSRNRGGTEAFF. This chain connects TRBV5-1 to TRBJ1-1; 7 bases line up with TRBD1. Germline V gives CDR1 SGHRS, CDR2 YFSETQ. Unmatched junction bases numbered 8, after V lost 4 bases and J lost 5 bases. This CDR3 is built from 14 residues.

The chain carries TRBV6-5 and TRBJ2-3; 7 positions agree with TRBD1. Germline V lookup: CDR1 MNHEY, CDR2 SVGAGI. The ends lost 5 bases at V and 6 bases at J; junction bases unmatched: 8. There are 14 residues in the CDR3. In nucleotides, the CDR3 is TGTGCCAGCAGTAGACAGGGTAGTTTGGATACGCAGTATTTT. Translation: CASSRQGSLDTQYF.